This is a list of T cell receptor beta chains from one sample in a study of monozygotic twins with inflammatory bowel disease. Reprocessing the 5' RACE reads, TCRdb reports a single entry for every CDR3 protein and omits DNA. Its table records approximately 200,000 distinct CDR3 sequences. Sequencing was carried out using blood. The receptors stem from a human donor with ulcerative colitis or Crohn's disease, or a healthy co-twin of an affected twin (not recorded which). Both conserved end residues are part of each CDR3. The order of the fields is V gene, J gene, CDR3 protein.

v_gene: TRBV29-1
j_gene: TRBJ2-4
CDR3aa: CSVETGARAKNIQYF

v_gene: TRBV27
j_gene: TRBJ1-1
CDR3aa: CASRNRGNTEAFF

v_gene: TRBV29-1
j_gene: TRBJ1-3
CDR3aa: CSVERGGNTIYF

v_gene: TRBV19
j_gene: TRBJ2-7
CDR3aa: CASAGQGFYEQYF

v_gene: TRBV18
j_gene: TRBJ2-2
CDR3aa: CASSPRRLTTGELFF

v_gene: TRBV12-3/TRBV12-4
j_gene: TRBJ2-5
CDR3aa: CASSFIAQETQYF

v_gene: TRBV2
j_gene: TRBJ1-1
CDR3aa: CASSYAEGKGVVAFF

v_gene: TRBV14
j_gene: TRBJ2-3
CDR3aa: CASSQRQGSDTQYF

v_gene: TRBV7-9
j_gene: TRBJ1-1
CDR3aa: CASSLDLGMNTEAFF

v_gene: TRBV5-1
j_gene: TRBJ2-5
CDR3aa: CASSLAYIAGTQYF

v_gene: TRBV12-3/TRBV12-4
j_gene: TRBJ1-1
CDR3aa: CASSLGANTEAFF

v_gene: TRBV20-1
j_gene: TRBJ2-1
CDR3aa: CSAKGRRAYNEQFF

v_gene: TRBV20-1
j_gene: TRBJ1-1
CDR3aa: CSATPLTGPNTEAFF

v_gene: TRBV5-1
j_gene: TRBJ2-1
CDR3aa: CASSLNTGKNEQFF

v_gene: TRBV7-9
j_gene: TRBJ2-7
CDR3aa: CASSWGQAINEQYF

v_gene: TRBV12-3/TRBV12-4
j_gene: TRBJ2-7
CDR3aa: CASSADSILYEQYF

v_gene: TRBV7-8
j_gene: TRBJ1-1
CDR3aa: CASSPWTVAMNTEAFF

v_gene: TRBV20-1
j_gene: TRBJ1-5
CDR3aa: CSARSTQGANQPQHF

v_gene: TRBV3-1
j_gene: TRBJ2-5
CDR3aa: CASSHSTSEGGKTQYF

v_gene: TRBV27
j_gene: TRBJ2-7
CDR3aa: CASSFTHGVSYEQYF

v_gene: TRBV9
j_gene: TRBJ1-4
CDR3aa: CASSVAGGQNEKLFF

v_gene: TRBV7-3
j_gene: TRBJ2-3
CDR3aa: CASSLRGASTDTQYF

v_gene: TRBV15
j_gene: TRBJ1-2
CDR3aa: CATSRPGTDFLLYGYTF

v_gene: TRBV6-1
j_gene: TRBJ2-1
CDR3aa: CASSRGWGASSYNEQFF

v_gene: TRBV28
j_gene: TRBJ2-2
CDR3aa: CASRSPGTGVGELFF

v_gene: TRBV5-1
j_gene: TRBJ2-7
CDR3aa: CASSDPGRIYEQYF

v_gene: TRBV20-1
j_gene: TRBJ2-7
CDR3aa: CSAVRDGGYEQYF

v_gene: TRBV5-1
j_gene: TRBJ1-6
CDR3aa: CASSFTQNSPLHF

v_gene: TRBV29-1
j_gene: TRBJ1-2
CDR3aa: CSVQQGDYGYTF

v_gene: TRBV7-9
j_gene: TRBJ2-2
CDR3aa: CESGTFASNTGELFF

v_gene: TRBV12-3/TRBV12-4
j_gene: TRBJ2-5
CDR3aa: CASSFVGKQGSNRRETQYF

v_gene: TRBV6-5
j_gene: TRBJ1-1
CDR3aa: CASSYLKDSEAFF

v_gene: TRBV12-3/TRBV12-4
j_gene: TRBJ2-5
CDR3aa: CASSFFLDDRDFQETQYF

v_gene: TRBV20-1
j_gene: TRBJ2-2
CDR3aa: CSANPRGLPTGELFF

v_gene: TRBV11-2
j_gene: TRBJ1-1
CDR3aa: CASSSNLNTEAFF

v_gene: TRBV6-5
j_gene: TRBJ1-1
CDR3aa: CASSYLGQFRGRDTEAFF

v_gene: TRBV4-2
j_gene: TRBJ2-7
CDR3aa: CASSQNRQYEQYF

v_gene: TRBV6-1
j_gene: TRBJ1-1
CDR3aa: CASSVLWQNTEAFF

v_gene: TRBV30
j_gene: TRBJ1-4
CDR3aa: CAWAHGTANEKLFF